This T cell receptor (beta chain) was sequenced for a study of T cells in Graves' hyperthyroidism and ophthalmopathy. Whole-study findings and limits: It was a median approximately 7.1 months before onset that the model predicted ophthalmopathy.

Patients aged 18 to 65 had newly diagnosed hyperthyroidism lasting under 2 months. The TCR beta CDR3 regions underwent amplification using RNA transcripts as the source. The TCR CDR3 first-round RT-PCR relied on the HTBI primer set. TCRdb called the multiplex PCR reads again in MiXCR, with one record for every CDR3 protein. The top ten hold over 15% of the sample, which has around 520,000 distinct CDR3 sequences, about 15% seen once. This clonotype came up many times. Its antigen remains unidentified. Germline CDR1 and CDR2: SGHRS and YFSETQ. The V and J ends lost 4 bases and 2 bases respectively, with 15 bases between them. The CDR3 covers 15 residues.

The genes are TRBV5-1 and TRBJ2-5; D is perhaps TRBD1 (5 bases). This receptor was obtained from a woman younger than 35 with Graves' hyperthyroidism. Specimen: blood. CDR3 residues: CASSIGQGLQETQYF. In DNA, the CDR3 is TGCGCCAGCAGCATAGGACAAGGGCTTCAAGAGACCCAGTACTTC. Complete variable domain (other parts from reference TRBV5-1 and TRBJ2-5): KAGVTQTPRYLIKTRGQQVTLSCSPISGHRSVSWYQQTPGQGLQFLFEYFSETQRNKGNFPGRFSGRQFSNSRSEMNVSTLELGDSALYLCASSIGQGLQETQYFGPGTRLLVL.